Below are 16 T cell receptor beta chains sequenced from a single sample in a study of read filtering for tumor transcriptome and immune sequencing. This library used approximately 370 ng RNA and molecular barcoded adaptors spanning alpha/delta and beta/gamma chains. TCRdb passed the reads through MiXCR, listing each CDR3 protein once. This table holds 100,000 to 150,000 distinct CDR3 sequences, approximately 13% found once. Input material: a population of CD138-negative cells sorted from bone marrow. The receptors derive from a donor at least 40 years old with multiple myeloma.

This clonotype was picked up a small number of times. This chain connects TRBV28 to TRBJ1-5; TRBD1 might be the D (5 bases). Per germline, CDR1 MDHEN and CDR2 SYDVKM. Trimming removed 2 bases at V and 5 bases at J, with 10 bases between. The CDR3 totals 14 residues. Here the CDR3 reads CASSLKTDYQPQHF. CDR3 nucleotide sequence: TGTGCCAGCAGTTTAAAGACAGACTATCAGCCCCAGCATTTT. Based on the CDR3 plus reference TRBV28 and TRBJ1-5, the full variable domain is DVKVTQSSRYLVKRTGEKVFLECVQDMDHENMFWYRQDPGLGLRLIYFSYDVKMKEKGDIPEGYSVSREKKERFSLILESASTNQTSMYLCASSLKTDYQPQHFGDGTRLSIL.

The table lists this clonotype with many counts. This chain uses TRBV5-6 with TRBJ2-5; D is perhaps TRBD1 or TRBD2 (6 bases each). Germline CDR1 SGHDT, CDR2 YYEEEE. This CDR3 is 16 amino acids long. The V gene lost 4 bases and the J gene lost 5 bases, with 21 bases spanning the gap. The CDR3 DNA sequence: TGTGCCAGCAGCGCAACCGGGGGCTCGGCTACTGAGACCCAGTACTTC. Translated: CASSATGGSATETQYF.

About this clonotype itself: One junction end disagrees with the germline gene, perhaps due to a read error. This chain uses TRBV5-1 with TRBJ1-1; D is undetermined. The CDR3 totals 13 residues. Per germline, CDR1 SGHRS and CDR2 YFSETQ. CDR3 region: CASSRTFNIEAFF. CDR3 coding DNA: TGCGCCAGCAGCCGGACGTTTAACATTGAAGCTTTCTTT.

As regards this clonotype: Just one base apart from a much larger clone, this may be a read error. The chain uses TRBV5-6 and TRBJ1-2; D not resolved. Germline CDR1 is SGHDT and CDR2 is YYEEEE. The CDR3 has 14 amino acids. V was pared by 6 bases and J by 5 bases, with 17 bases between. CDR3 DNA sequence: TGTGCCAGCATCCCGGGCCTCCCCGGGTATGGCTACACCTTC. It yields the protein CASIPGLPGYGYTF.

This clonotype has a count of ten or more. This chain links TRBV5-4 with TRBJ2-5, with no clear D. This CDR3 is 14 amino acids long. The germline CDR1 and CDR2 sequences are SGHNT and YYREEE (reference sequence). V lost 0 bases, J lost 4 bases, and 10 bases lay in between. Written as DNA, the CDR3 is TGTGCCAGCAGCTTGGTATCAGGTGGAGAGACCCAGTACTTC. Protein: CASSLVSGGETQYF.

This clonotype was recorded at least ten times. This chain uses TRBV20-1 with TRBJ2-3, with D perhaps matching TRBD2 (5 bases). Looked up from germline, CDR1 is DFQATT and CDR2 is SNEGSKA (reference sequence). With 0 bases removed from V and 2 bases from J, the gap between germline ends came to 12 bases. This CDR3 has 15 residues. The CDR3 spells CSARDSRDATDTQYF. The CDR3 DNA reads TGCAGTGCTAGAGATTCTCGGGATGCCACAGATACGCAGTATTTT.

This clonotype turned up a few times. The chain carries TRBV28 and TRBJ1-2; 8 bases match TRBD1. The CDR3 is made up of 14 amino acids. Germline values: CDR1 MDHEN, CDR2 SYDVKM. V lost 3 bases to trimming and J lost 2 bases; unmatched junction nucleotides: 2. CDR3 in DNA: TGTGCCAGCAGTTTCGGACAGGGAAACTATGGCTACACCTTC. It encodes CASSFGQGNYGYTF.

The sample holds a few counts of this clonotype. A much larger clone differs by one base, so this may be a read error. The rearrangement links TRBV7-2 to TRBJ2-3, with 7 bases aligning to TRBD1. Germline CDR1 is SGHTA and CDR2 is FQGNSA. V gave up 8 bases and J gave up 0 bases; unmatched junction bases: 8. This CDR3 has 15 amino acids. The CDR3 loop reads CASGSDRASTDTQYF. CDR3 DNA sequence: TGTGCCAGCGGCTCCGACAGGGCTAGCACAGATACGCAGTATTTT.

This clonotype has ten or more counts. The chain carries TRBV7-2 and TRBJ2-3, with 7 bases lining up with TRBD2. This CDR3 is 13 amino acids long. With 5 bases clipped from V and 1 base from J, the junction kept 0 bases outside the gene matches. Looked up from germline, CDR1 is SGHTA and CDR2 is FQGNSA. Here the CDR3 reads CASSGLGTDTQYF. CDR3 DNA: TGTGCCAGCAGCGGACTAGGCACAGATACGCAGTATTTT.

The chain employs TRBV6-5 and TRBJ2-3, with D uncertain. V was cut by 4 bases and J by 4 bases, with 9 bases left in between. The CDR3 extends over 13 amino acids. Germline CDR1 and CDR2: MNHEY and SVGAGI. CDR3 residues: CASSSLSPDTQYF. CDR3 DNA sequence: TGTGCCAGCAGTTCCCTCTCTCCAGATACGCAGTATTTT.

At least ten counts were recorded for this clonotype. One junction end disagrees with the germline gene, perhaps due to a read error. The V and J genes are TRBV6-1 and TRBJ2-1; 9 bases match TRBD1. Germline CDR1 MNHNS, CDR2 SASEGT. This CDR3 has 15 amino acids. CDR3 nucleotides: TGTGCCAGCAGGGAAGGGACAGGGACCTGGAATGAGCAGTTCTTC. It encodes CASREGTGTWNEQFF.

The chain combines TRBV9 with TRBJ2-2, with 9 bases that match TRBD2. Trimming at V came to 5 bases and at J to 5 bases, leaving 7 bases not matched to a gene. The CDR3 totals 15 residues. The germline gives CDR1 SGDLS, CDR2 YYNGEE. This CDR3 is CASSWRGGDTGELFF. As DNA, the CDR3 is TGTGCCAGCAGTTGGCGGGGGGGCGATACCGGGGAGCTGTTTTTT.

This clonotype has more than one count but fewer than ten. This chain connects TRBV5-1 to TRBJ2-2; D is uncertain. The CDR3 totals 14 residues. Trimming took 2 bases from V and 1 from J, leaving 6 bases between them. The germline CDR1 and CDR2 sequences are SGHRS and YFSETQ. CDR3 DNA: TGCGCCAGCAGCTTAACACTGAACACCGGGGAGCTGTTTTTT. Its protein product is CASSLTLNTGELFF.

The chain uses TRBV4-2 and TRBJ1-1; D ambiguous. Germline V lookup: CDR1 LGHNA, CDR2 YNFKEQ. Trimming stripped 5 bases from V and 6 bases from J, with 16 bases between. This CDR3 is built from 14 residues. The CDR3 coding sequence is TGTGCCAGCAGCGCCCGACAAGGACCTTCTGAAGCTTTCTTT. Protein: CASSARQGPSEAFF.

V gene TRBV5-1 combines with J gene TRBJ2-5; either TRBD1 or TRBD2 may supply D (6 bases each). Germline V gene data show CDR1 as SGHRS and CDR2 as YFSETQ. The CDR3 is 17 amino acids. Between the trimmed V and J ends, which lost 6 bases and 6 bases, there was a span of 27 bases. Written as DNA, the CDR3 is TGCGCCAGCACGCCAGGGGCCGGGAGCCGGAAACAAAAGACCCAGTACTTC. Translation gives CASTPGAGSRKQKTQYF.

At least ten counts were recorded for this clonotype. The rearrangement uses TRBV28 and TRBJ1-1; perhaps TRBD1 as D (6 bases). CDR1 and CDR2 from the germline V gene are MDHEN and SYDVKM. V gave up 6 bases and J gave up 1 base, with 6 bases separating them. This CDR3 contains 12 residues. This chain's CDR3 is CASRTGNTEAFF. In DNA, the CDR3 is TGTGCCAGCAGGACAGGGAACACTGAAGCTTTCTTT.